This T cell receptor (beta chain) stems from a study of T cell changes during pregnancy in multiple sclerosis. This CDR3 has 11 residues. Trimming shortened V by 6 bases and J by 4 bases, and 9 bases separated the two germline ends. CDR1 and CDR2 from the germline V gene are SQVTM and ANQGSEA. Worth noting for this clone: Other nucleotide sequences from this sample produce the same CDR3.

TCRdb's copy holds only in-frame clones and misses some; the assay was immunoSEQ multiplex PCR. The table shows 40,000 to 55,000 clones, with 85% to 90% occurring only once. J is TRBJ1-1 and V is TRBV29-1, with D tentatively TRBD1 (6 bases). This specimen was CD8+ T cells from peripheral blood mononuclear cells, taken in the second trimester of pregnancy. The TCR sequence derives from a female donor with multiple sclerosis, enrolled in a pregnancy study. In DNA, the CDR3 is TGCAGCGTCAACAGGGTCACTGAAGCTTTCTTT. This sequence encodes CSVNRVTEAFF.